This TCR beta chain appears in the sequencing data of a study of blood T cell repertoires in COVID-19. Study details: Collection of acute and convalescent COVID-19 samples took place in the United States, Italy and Spain.

V gave up 6 bases and J gave up 7 bases; unmatched junction bases: 16. The CDR3 is made up of 17 amino acids. In germline, CDR1 is SGHRS, CDR2 YFSETQ. Authors' methods: Estimates of nucleated cell counts were drawn from the amplification of reference gene primers. Sequencing was performed with immunoSEQ multiplex PCR; in TCRdb, only in-frame clones are kept and a portion is missing. V, J and clone size are taken as reported in that table, and D and trimming were inferred from the DNA itself. This table has 100,000 to 150,000 clones, roughly 80% appearing once. The chain has TRBV5-1 and TRBJ2-1; TRBD1 aligns across 10 bases. Sequenced material: peripheral blood. This receptor was identified in a woman in her twenties or thirties who had recovered from COVID-19. DNA of the CDR3: TGCGCCAGCACCAGAGGCCCGGGACAGGGGATCGGGAATGAGCAGTTCTTC. This encodes CASTRGPGQGIGNEQFF.